The 9 T cell receptor beta chains below all came from one sample that was sequenced in a study of graft-versus-host responses after intestinal transplantation (dated by TCRdb to the early 2020s). The library came from the immunoSEQ multiplex PCR assay. Imported from immuneACCESS, the table was reduced by TCRdb to in-frame sequences with V and J called. These copies leave out some clones; in studies compared against another copy, an unresolved V gene accounts for under half, and the cause of the remainder is not known. The sample profile shows 80,000 to 100,000 clones; 75% to 95% of them were found once. Around 0.2% of the sample rests with the top ten. The time point label, read with the paper, signifies: cells obtained before transplantation from donor or recipient. Their target antigens are unknown. The sample consisted of unstimulated CD4+ T cells sorted from spleen or lymph node cells, taken before transplant. The receptors here all came from a human donor who was the organ donor for an intestinal transplant.

The chain uses TRBV4-1 and TRBJ2-1, with TRBD2 matching 12 bases. CDR3 length: 17 amino acids. Germline loops: CDR1 MGHRA, CDR2 YSYEKL. The ends lost 4 bases at V and 0 bases at J; junction bases unmatched: 4. CDR3 sequence (DNA): TGCGCCAGCAGCCTAACTAGCGGGGGGTACTCCTACAATGAGCAGTTCTTC. As protein: CASSLTSGGYSYNEQFF.

V and J are TRBV11-1 and TRBJ2-7; possibly TRBD1 for D (6 bases). There are 14 residues in the CDR3. V gave up 1 base and J gave up 3 bases, with 10 bases separating them. The germline V gene encodes CDR1 SGHAT and CDR2 FQDESV (reference sequence). The CDR3 here is CASSLEDSIYEQYF. CDR3 nucleotides: TGTGCCAGCAGCTTAGAGGACAGTATCTACGAGCAGTACTTC. The variable domain in full, completed from reference TRBV11-1 and TRBJ2-7, reads EAEVAQSPRYKITEKSQAVAFWCDPISGHATLYWYRQILGQGPELLVQFQDESVVDDSQLPKDRFSAERLKGVDSTLKIQPAELGDSAMYLCASSLEDSIYEQYFGPGTRLTVT.

The chain carries TRBV7-2 and TRBJ1-4, with D unresolved. This CDR3 has 12 amino acids. The germline V and J ends were trimmed by 8 bases and 5 bases, with 9 bases remaining between them. In germline, CDR1 is SGHTA, CDR2 FQGNSA. CDR3 sequence (DNA): TGTGCCAGCTCCCGAGTCAATGAAAAACTGTTTTTT. Translation gives CASSRVNEKLFF.

This clone was counted between two and nine times. The V call is TRBV13, the J call TRBJ2-7, with 10 bases aligning to TRBD1. The germline CDR1 and CDR2 sequences are PRHDT and FYEKMQ (reference sequence). Germline trimming cut 5 bases from V and 4 bases from J; bases unmatched to any gene: 2. This CDR3 spans 13 amino acids. The CDR3 DNA reads as TGTGCCAGCAGCCGGACAGGGGGGTACGAGCAGTACTTC. The encoded protein is CASSRTGGYEQYF.

This clone is a singleton in its sample. This sequence joins TRBV4-2 and TRBJ2-5; TRBD2 agrees at 13 bases. J was trimmed by 2 bases and V by 4 bases; bases with no gene match: 7. The CDR3 totals 17 residues. Germline CDR1 is LGHNA and CDR2 is YNFKEQ. Here the CDR3 DNA reads TGTGCCAGCAGCCCGAGGACTAGCGGGGGCGCACAAGAGACCCAGTACTTC. This codes for CASSPRTSGGAQETQYF.

The V gene is TRBV6-1, the J gene TRBJ2-2; 16 bases map to TRBD2. There are 15 residues in the CDR3. Germline CDR1 and CDR2: MNHNS and SASEGT. Unmatched junction bases numbered 4, after V lost 7 bases and J lost 8 bases. The DNA for the CDR3 is TGTGCCAGCAAGGGACTAGCGGGGGGGCCTGGGGAGCTGTTTTTT. Protein product: CASKGLAGGPGELFF.

The gene calls are TRBV5-3 and TRBJ2-2, with TRBD2 as a possible D gene (6 bases). TRBV5-3 is given ORF status, its function remaining uncertain. This CDR3 region has 16 residues. V dropped 0 bases and J dropped 1 base, with 10 bases sitting between them. The CDR3 protein is CARSLEGTENTGELFF. CDR3 bases: TGTGCCAGAAGCTTGGAAGGGACTGAGAACACCGGGGAGCTGTTTTTT.

V is TRBV11-2 and J is TRBJ2-2; the match to TRBD2 covers 8 bases. The CDR3 sequence is 16 residues long. CDR1 and CDR2 (germline): SGHAT, FQNNGV. With 4 bases clipped from V and 5 bases from J, the junction kept 9 bases outside the gene matches. The CDR3 here is CASSYRTGGGTGELFF. CDR3 sequence (DNA): TGTGCCAGCAGCTACCGGACCGGGGGGGGGACCGGGGAGCTGTTTTTT. Full variable domain (rest looked up from reference TRBV11-2 and TRBJ2-2): EAGVAQSPRYKIIEKRQSVAFWCNPISGHATLYWYQQILGQGPKLLIQFQNNGVVDDSQLPKDRFSAERLKGVDSTLKIQPAKLEDSAVYLCASSYRTGGGTGELFFGEGSRLTVL.

The V gene is TRBV2, the J gene TRBJ1-5; maybe TRBD1 (5 bases). The germline V and J ends were trimmed by 1 base and 4 bases, with 8 bases remaining between them. The CDR3 runs 14 residues. From germline, CDR1 is SNHLY and CDR2 FYNNEI. CDR3 DNA sequence: TGTGCCAGCAGTGAAGGGGGCAGAAATCAGCCCCAGCATTTT. It translates to CASSEGGRNQPQHF. Full variable domain (missing parts from reference TRBV2 and TRBJ1-5): EPEVTQTPSHQVTQMGQEVILRCVPISNHLYFYWYRQILGQKVEFLVSFYNNEISEKSEIFDDQFSVERPDGSNFTLKIRSTKLEDSAMYFCASSEGGRNQPQHFGDGTRLSIL.